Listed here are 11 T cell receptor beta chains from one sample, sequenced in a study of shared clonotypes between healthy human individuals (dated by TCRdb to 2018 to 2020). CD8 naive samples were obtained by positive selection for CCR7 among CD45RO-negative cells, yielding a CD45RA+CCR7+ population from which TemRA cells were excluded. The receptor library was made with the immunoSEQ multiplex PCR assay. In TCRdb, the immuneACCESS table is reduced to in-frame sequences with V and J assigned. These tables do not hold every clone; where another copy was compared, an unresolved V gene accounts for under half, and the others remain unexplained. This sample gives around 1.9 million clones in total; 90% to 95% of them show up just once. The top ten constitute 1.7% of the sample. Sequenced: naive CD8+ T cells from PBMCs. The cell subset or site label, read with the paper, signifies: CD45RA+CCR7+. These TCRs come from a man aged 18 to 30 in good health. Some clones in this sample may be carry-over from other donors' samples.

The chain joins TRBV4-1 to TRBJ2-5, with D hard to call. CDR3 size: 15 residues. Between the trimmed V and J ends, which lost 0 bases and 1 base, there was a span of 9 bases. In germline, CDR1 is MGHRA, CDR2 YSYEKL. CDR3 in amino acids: CASSQDNSPQETQYF. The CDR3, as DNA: TGCGCCAGCAGCCAAGATAACAGCCCCCAAGAGACCCAGTACTTC.

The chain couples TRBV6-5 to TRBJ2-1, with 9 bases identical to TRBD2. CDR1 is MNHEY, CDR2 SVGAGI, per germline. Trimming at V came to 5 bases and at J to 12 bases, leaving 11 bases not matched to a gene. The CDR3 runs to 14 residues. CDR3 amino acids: CASSQTSGPQGQFF. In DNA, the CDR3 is TGTGCCAGCAGTCAAACTAGCGGGCCCCAGGGGCAGTTCTTC.

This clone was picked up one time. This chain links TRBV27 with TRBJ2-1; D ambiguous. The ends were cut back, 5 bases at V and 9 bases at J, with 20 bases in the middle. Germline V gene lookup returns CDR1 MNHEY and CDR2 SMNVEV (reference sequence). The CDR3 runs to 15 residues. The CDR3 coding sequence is TGTGCCAGCAGTACCCTCGGTGGAGTACCGGCTGAGCAGTTCTTC. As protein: CASSTLGGVPAEQFF.

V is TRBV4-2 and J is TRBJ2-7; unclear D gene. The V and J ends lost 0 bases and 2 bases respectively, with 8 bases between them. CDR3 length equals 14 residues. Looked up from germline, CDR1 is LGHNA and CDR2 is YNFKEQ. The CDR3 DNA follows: TGTGCCAGCAGCCAAGAGAGAGTTACCTACGAGCAGTACTTC. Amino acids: CASSQERVTYEQYF.

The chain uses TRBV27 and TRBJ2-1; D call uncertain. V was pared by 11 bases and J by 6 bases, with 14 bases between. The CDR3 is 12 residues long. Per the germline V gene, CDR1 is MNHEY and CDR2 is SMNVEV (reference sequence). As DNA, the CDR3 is TGTGCCTCCTACGGGCCGATCAATGAGCAGTTCTTC. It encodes CASYGPINEQFF.

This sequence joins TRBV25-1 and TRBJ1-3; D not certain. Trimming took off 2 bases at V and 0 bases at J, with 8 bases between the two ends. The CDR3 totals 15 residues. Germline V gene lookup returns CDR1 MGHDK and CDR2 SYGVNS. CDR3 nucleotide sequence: TGTGCCAGCAGTGAACGCGGAACCTCTGGAAACACCATATATTTT. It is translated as CASSERGTSGNTIYF.

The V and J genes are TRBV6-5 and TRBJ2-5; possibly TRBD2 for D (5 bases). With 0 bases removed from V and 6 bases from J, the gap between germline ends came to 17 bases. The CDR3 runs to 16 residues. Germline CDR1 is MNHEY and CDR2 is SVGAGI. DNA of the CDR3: TGTGCCAGCAGTTACTCACGGGCCGCGGGCATGCAGACCCAGTACTTC. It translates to CASSYSRAAGMQTQYF.

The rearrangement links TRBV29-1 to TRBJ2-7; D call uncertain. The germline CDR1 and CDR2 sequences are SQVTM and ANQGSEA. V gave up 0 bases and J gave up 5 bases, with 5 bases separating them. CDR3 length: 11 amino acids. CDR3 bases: TGCAGCGTTGAAGAAGGGAACGAGCAGTACTTC. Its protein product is CSVEEGNEQYF.

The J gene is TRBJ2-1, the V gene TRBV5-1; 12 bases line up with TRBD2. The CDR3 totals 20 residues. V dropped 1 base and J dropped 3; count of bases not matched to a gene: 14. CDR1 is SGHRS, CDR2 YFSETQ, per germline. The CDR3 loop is CASSLIQRASGRALYNEQFF. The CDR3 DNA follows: TGCGCCAGCAGCTTGATCCAAAGGGCTAGCGGGAGGGCCCTCTACAATGAGCAGTTCTTC.

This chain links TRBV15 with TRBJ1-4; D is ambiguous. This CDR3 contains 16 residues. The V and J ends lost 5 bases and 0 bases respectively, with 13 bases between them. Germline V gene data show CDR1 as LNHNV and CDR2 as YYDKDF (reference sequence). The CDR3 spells CATSGRAGATNEKLFF. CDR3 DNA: TGTGCCACCAGCGGCCGCGCGGGAGCAACTAATGAAAAACTGTTTTTT.

The CDR3 spells CASSHTSGRMYEQYF. The CDR3, as DNA: TGTGCCAGCAGCCATACTAGCGGGAGAATGTACGAGCAGTACTTC. The chain recombines TRBV14 with TRBJ2-7, with TRBD2 identical over 11 bases. CDR3 length: 15 residues. After removal of 3 bases from V and 4 bases from J, the junction contained 5 bases not matched to a gene. Germline V gene lookup returns CDR1 SGHDN and CDR2 FVKESK.